This entry concerns a single T cell receptor beta chain. The data stem from a study of blood T cell repertoires in COVID-19. Study overall: Sources were T cells, B-cell-depleted T cells, or PBMCs; the material itself was cDNA or gDNA.

Per the authors' pipeline: Reference gene primer amplification gave nucleated cell count estimates. The protocol was immunoSEQ multiplex PCR, while the TCRdb copy is restricted to in-frame clones and leaves out a portion. V, J and clone size were drawn from that table, and D and trimming were deduced from the DNA. The sample lists around 250,000 clones, approximately 82% occurring once. The CDR3 totals 13 residues. Trimming removed 5 bases from V and 0 bases from J, with 7 bases in between. Germline CDR1 reads MNHEY; CDR2 reads SVGEGT. The receptor was derived from a woman aged 80 or older with acute or convalescent COVID-19. Material: peripheral blood. The genes are TRBV6-2 or TRBV6-3 and TRBJ1-1; no clear D gene. The CDR3 DNA sequence: TGTGCCAGCAGTGAGGAGTTGAACACTGAAGCTTTCTTT. It specifies CASSEELNTEAFF.